This T cell receptor beta chain appears in the sequencing data of a study of T-cell reconstitution after alpha-beta-depleted transplantation in children. Study-wide points: T-cell numbers and diversity one year post-transplant derived largely from freshly generated T cells. The study traced high day-60 TCRbeta diversity in some patients to surviving recipient T cells and thymic progenitors.

The V end lost 0 bases, the J end lost 7 bases, and 20 bases lay between the germline ends. Germline CDR1 and CDR2: SGHDT and YYEEEE. This CDR3 contains 17 residues. This clonotype has only a few counts. What it recognizes is unknown. Preparation of the TCRbeta library used unique molecular identifiers. Via MiXCR, TCRdb re-called the PCR reads, giving one row per CDR3 protein. Of hundreds of thousands of distinct CDR3 sequences in the sample, under 15% were seen once. This chain joins TRBV5-6 and TRBJ2-1; possibly TRBD1 for D (6 bases). The sample here was PBMCs, taken before TCRalphabeta/CD19-depleted stem cell transplant. This TCR was recovered from a girl aged 2 to 10 with congenital amegakaryocytic thrombocytopenia, due to receive a stem cell transplant. The CDR3 sequence is CASSLVRGKRDRNEQFF. DNA for the CDR3: TGTGCCAGCAGCTTGGTTAGGGGGAAACGGGATCGGAATGAGCAGTTCTTC.